These 17 T cell receptor beta chains were all obtained from the same sample, sequenced in a study of vaccination and CD4 T cells after COVID-19. Stated treatment: roughly 10-day PBMC culture with coronavirus spike peptide pools or control peptides (ViraFEST assay). These receptors have no known antigen. The Oncomine TCR Beta short-read assay was applied to DNA of cultured CD4+ T cells. TCRdb reanalysed the PCR reads using MiXCR and keeps one entry per CDR3 protein. The sample lists some 18,000 distinct CDR3 sequences; approximately 70% were seen once. Sequencing used CD4+ T cells from blood, cultured in vitro. Receptor source: a human donor who had recovered from COVID-19.

The gene calls are TRBV28 and TRBJ2-5; the D is unclear. Germline CDR1 and CDR2: MDHEN and SYDVKM. Trimming took 8 bases from V and 5 from J, leaving 12 bases between them. The length of the CDR3 is 12 residues. The CDR3: CASPLVRETQYF. In DNA, the CDR3 is TGTGCCAGCCCTCTTGTGAGGGAGACCCAGTACTTC.

This clonotype appeared a few times. This chain links TRBV29-1 with TRBJ2-3; D might be TRBD2 (5 bases). Per the germline V gene, CDR1 is SQVTM and CDR2 is ANQGSEA. This CDR3 comprises 13 residues. V dropped 7 bases and J dropped 5 bases, with 16 bases sitting between them. This chain's CDR3 is CSAAPRGGDTQYF. As DNA, the CDR3 is TGCAGCGCTGCTCCTCGCGGAGGAGATACGCAGTATTTT.

The chain combines TRBV4-3 with TRBJ2-3, with D unclear. The CDR3 sequence is 19 residues long. V lost 0 bases, J lost 0 bases, and 19 bases lay in between. Germline assignment: CDR1 LGHNA and CDR2 YSLEER. CDR3 sequence reads: CASSQDYYRRNPSTDTQYF. In DNA form, the CDR3 reads TGCGCCAGCAGCCAAGATTATTATCGGCGTAACCCCAGCACAGATACGCAGTATTTT.

Written as DNA, the CDR3 is TGCAGGGGGTCAGGGGAGGGGAACACTGAAGCTTTCTTT. Translated, it gives CRGSGEGNTEAFF. The V and J genes are TRBV20-1 and TRBJ1-1, with a possible D match to TRBD1 (6 bases). The CDR3 is 13 residues long. Germline V gene data show CDR1 as DFQATT and CDR2 as SNEGSKA (reference sequence).

This clonotype turned up a few times. The J gene is TRBJ1-5, the V gene TRBV19; a possible D gene is TRBD1 (6 bases). Germline lookup yields CDR1 LNHDA and CDR2 SQIVND (reference sequence). This CDR3 is 14 amino acids long. V was trimmed by 4 bases and J by 6 bases, leaving 13 bases between them. The DNA for the CDR3 is TGTGCCAGTAGTACAACAGGGATTCGTCAGCCCCAGCATTTT. This codes for CASSTTGIRQPQHF. Drawing the rest from reference TRBV19 and TRBJ1-5, the complete variable domain is DGGITQSPKYLFRKEGQNVTLSCEQNLNHDAMYWYRQDPGQGLRLIYYSQIVNDFQKGDIAEGYSVSREKKESFPLTVTSAQKNPTAFYLCASSTTGIRQPQHFGDGTRLSIL.

The CDR3 DNA is TGTGCCAGCCGGGACCACAACACCGGGGAGCTGTTTTTT. Protein: CASRDHNTGELFF. This chain joins TRBV6-2 or TRBV6-3 and TRBJ2-2; D tentatively reads TRBD1 or TRBD2 (5 bases each). The CDR3 has 13 amino acids. Germline assignment: CDR1 MNHEY and CDR2 SVGEGT. V dropped 8 bases and J dropped 2 bases, with 9 bases sitting between them.

The chain links TRBV12-3 or TRBV12-4 to TRBJ1-2; the match to TRBD1 covers 9 bases. The CDR3 covers 15 residues. V lost 2 bases and J lost 8; bases outside the gene matches: 9. Here the CDR3 reads CASSLSQGQGGGYTF. CDR3 nucleotides: TGTGCCAGCAGTTTATCTCAGGGACAGGGTGGGGGCTACACCTTC.

The CDR3 spells CASSYEGLTEAFF. As DNA, the CDR3 is TGTGCCAGCAGTTACGAGGGTCTCACTGAAGCTTTCTTT. V usage is TRBV6-5 and J usage is TRBJ1-1; D ambiguous. The CDR3 length is 13 residues. Germline CDR1 and CDR2: MNHEY and SVGAGI. The V end was cut by 2 bases, the J end by 4 bases, with 8 bases between.

Only one count was recorded for this clonotype. V and J are TRBV28 and TRBJ1-1; D ambiguous. V was cut by 5 bases and J by 2 bases, with 21 bases left in between. The germline CDR1 and CDR2 sequences are MDHEN and SYDVKM. The CDR3 sequence is 17 residues long. The CDR3 DNA reads TGTGCCAGCAGTAGTTTGTTCGCGGCACGGAAAAACACTGAAGCTTTCTTT. It encodes CASSSLFAARKNTEAFF. The full variable domain, its missing parts supplied by reference TRBV28 and TRBJ1-1, is DVKVTQSSRYLVKRTGEKVFLECVQDMDHENMFWYRQDPGLGLRLIYFSYDVKMKEKGDIPEGYSVSREKKERFSLILESASTNQTSMYLCASSSLFAARKNTEAFFGQGTRLTVV.

The gene calls are TRBV7-9 and TRBJ2-5; D not certain. CDR1 and CDR2 from the germline V gene are SEHNR and FQNEAQ (reference sequence). Trimming shortened V by 0 bases and J by 1 base, and 6 bases separated the two germline ends. The CDR3 contains 14 residues. Here the CDR3 reads CASSLAGSQETQYF. The CDR3 nucleotides read TGTGCCAGCAGCTTAGCCGGGTCCCAAGAGACCCAGTACTTC.

The chain has TRBV7-9 and TRBJ1-1; D is uncertain. The CDR3 has 12 residues. The V and J ends lost 10 bases and 3 bases respectively, with 12 bases between them. Germline CDR1 and CDR2: SEHNR and FQNEAQ (reference sequence). CDR3 region: CATKRAYTEAFF. CDR3 coding DNA: TGTGCCACCAAAAGGGCTTACACTGAAGCTTTCTTT.

The chain employs TRBV20-1 and TRBJ2-7; 14 nucleotides match TRBD2. Trimming removed 4 bases from V and 7 bases from J; junction bases left unmatched: 6. CDR1 is DFQATT and CDR2 is SNEGSKA in the germline V gene (reference sequence). CDR3 length: 14 amino acids. CDR3 nucleotides: TGCAGTGCTAAGACTAGCGGGAGGGCCAGAGAGCAGTACTTC. This sequence encodes CSAKTSGRAREQYF.

The J gene is TRBJ2-1, the V gene TRBV7-3, with 7 bases aligning to TRBD2. V gave up 6 bases and J gave up 1 base; unmatched junction bases: 3. This CDR3 is 14 amino acids long. Germline V CDR1 and CDR2: SGHTA, FQGTGA. The CDR3 spells CASRASGSYNEQFF. The CDR3 DNA sequence: TGTGCCAGCAGGGCTAGCGGTTCCTACAATGAGCAGTTCTTC.

V and J are TRBV15 and TRBJ2-1; 15 nucleotides agree with TRBD2. The CDR3 loop spans 18 amino acids. Germline V CDR1 and CDR2: LNHNV, YYDKDF (reference sequence). Germline trimming cut 0 bases from V and 6 bases from J; bases unmatched to any gene: 6. Here the CDR3 reads CATSREGLAGGRGNEQFF. The DNA of the CDR3 is TGTGCCACCAGCAGAGAGGGACTAGCGGGAGGTAGGGGCAATGAGCAGTTCTTC.

V is TRBV6-5 and J is TRBJ1-3; TRBD1 might be the D (5 bases). The CDR3 totals 16 residues. Germline CDR1 reads MNHEY; CDR2 reads SVGAGI. The V end was cut by 0 bases, the J end by 4 bases, with 13 bases between. The CDR3: CASSYSSAQGGNTIYF. The CDR3 DNA is TGTGCCAGCAGTTACTCGAGCGCGCAGGGAGGAAACACCATATATTTT.

The chain recombines TRBV24-1 with TRBJ2-5; the D gene is possibly TRBD2 (5 bases). CDR3 length equals 13 residues. Germline CDR1 reads KGHDR; CDR2 reads SFDVKD. Between the trimmed V and J ends, which lost 7 bases and 5 bases, there was a span of 13 bases. The CDR3 spells CATRGGPGETQYF. CDR3 DNA: TGTGCCACCAGGGGTGGGCCGGGGGAGACCCAGTACTTC.

The chain employs TRBV24-1 and TRBJ1-5; D remains unclear. From germline, CDR1 is KGHDR and CDR2 SFDVKD. This CDR3 is built from 17 residues. V lost 1 base and J lost 0, with 12 bases in between. The CDR3 protein is CATSDFIAKHSNQPQHF. CDR3 coding DNA: TGTGCCACCAGTGATTTTATAGCCAAACATAGCAATCAGCCCCAGCATTTT.